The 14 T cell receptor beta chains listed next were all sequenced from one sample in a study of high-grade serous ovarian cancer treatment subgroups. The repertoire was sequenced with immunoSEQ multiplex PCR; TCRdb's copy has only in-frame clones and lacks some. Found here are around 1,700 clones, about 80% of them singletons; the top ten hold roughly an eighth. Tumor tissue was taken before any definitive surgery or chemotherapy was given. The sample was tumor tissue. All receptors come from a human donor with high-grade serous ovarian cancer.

The CDR3 DNA reads as TGTGCCAGCTCACCACCGCTAGGGGAATATGAGCAGTTCTTC. Translation gives CASSPPLGEYEQFF. The chain combines TRBV18 with TRBJ2-1; the D gene is possibly TRBD1 (5 bases). The CDR3 contains 14 residues. Trimming cost V 0 bases and J 8 bases, with 11 bases left between them. From germline, CDR1 is KGHSH and CDR2 LQKENI.

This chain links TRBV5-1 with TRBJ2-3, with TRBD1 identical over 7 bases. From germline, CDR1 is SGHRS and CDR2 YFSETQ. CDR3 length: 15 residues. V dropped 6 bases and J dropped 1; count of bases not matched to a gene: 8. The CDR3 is CASKGGDSRTDTQYF. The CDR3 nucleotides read TGCGCCAGCAAAGGTGGGGACAGCCGCACAGATACGCAGTATTTT.

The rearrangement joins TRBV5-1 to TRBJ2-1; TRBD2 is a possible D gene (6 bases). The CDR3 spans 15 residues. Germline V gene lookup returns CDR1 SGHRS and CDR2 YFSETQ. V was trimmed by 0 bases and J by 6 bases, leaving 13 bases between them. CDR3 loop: CASSLAQLAPNEQFF. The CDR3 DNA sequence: TGCGCCAGCAGCTTGGCCCAACTAGCTCCCAATGAGCAGTTCTTC.

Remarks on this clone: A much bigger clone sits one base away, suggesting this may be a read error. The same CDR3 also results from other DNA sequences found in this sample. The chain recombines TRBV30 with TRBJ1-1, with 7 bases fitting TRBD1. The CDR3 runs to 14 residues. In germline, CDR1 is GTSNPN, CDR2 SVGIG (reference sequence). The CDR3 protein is CAWAPRQGVTEAFF. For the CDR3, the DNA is TGTGCCTGGGCTCCGAGACAGGGAGTGACTGAAGCCTTCTTT.

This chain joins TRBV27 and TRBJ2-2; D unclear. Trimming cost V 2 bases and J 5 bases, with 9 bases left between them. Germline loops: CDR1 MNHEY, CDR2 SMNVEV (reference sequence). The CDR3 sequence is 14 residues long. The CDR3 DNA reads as TGTGCCAGCAGTTTAGACTTGGTTACCGGGGAGCTGTTTTTT. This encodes CASSLDLVTGELFF.

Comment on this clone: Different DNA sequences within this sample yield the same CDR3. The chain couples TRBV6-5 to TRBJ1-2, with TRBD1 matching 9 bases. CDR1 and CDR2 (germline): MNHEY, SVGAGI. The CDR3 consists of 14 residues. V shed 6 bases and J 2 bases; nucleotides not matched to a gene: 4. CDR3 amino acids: CASSPDRGNYGYTF. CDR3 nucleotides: TGTGCCAGCAGCCCCGACAGGGGGAACTATGGCTACACCTTC.

CDR3 sequence: CASSQFDRDGRGYTF. CDR3 DNA: TGTGCCAGCAGCCAATTTGACAGGGATGGGAGAGGCTACACCTTC. The chain combines TRBV5-5 with TRBJ1-2; TRBD1 aligns across 7 bases. The ends lost 4 bases at V and 8 bases at J; junction bases unmatched: 14. CDR1 SGHKS and CDR2 YYEKEE come from the germline V gene (reference sequence). CDR3 length: 15 residues. The whole variable domain, remainder taken from reference TRBV5-5 and TRBJ1-2, is DAGVTQSPTHLIKTRGQQVTLRCSPISGHKSVSWYQQVLGQGPQFIFQYYEKEERGRGNFPDRFSARQFPNYSSELNVNALLLGDSALYLCASSQFDRDGRGYTFGSGTRLTVV.

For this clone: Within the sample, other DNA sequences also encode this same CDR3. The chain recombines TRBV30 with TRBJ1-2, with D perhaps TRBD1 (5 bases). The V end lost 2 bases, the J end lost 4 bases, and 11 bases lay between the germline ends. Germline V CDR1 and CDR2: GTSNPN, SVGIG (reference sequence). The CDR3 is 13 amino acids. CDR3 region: CAWSRDGTYGYTF. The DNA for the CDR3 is TGTGCCTGGAGTAGGGACGGAACCTATGGCTACACCTTC.

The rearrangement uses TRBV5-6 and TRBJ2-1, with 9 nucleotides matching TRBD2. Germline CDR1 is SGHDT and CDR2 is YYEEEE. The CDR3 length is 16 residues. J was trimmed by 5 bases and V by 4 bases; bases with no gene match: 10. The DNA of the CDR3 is TGTGCCAGCAGCAGATTAGCGGGGGCCCGAAACAATGAGCAGTTCTTC. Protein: CASSRLAGARNNEQFF.

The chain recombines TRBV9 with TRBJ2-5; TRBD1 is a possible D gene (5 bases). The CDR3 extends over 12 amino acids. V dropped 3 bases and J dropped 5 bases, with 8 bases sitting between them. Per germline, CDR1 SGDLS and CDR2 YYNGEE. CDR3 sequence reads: CASSGPGETQYF. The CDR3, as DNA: TGTGCCAGCAGCGGACCAGGGGAGACCCAGTACTTC.

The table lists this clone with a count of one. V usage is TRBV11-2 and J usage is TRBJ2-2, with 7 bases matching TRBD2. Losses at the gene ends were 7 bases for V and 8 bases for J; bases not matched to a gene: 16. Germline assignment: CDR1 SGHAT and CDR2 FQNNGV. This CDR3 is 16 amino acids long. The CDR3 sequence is CASIPPEAGVVGELFF. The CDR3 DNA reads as TGTGCCAGCATCCCCCCGGAGGCGGGGGTCGTGGGGGAGCTGTTTTTT.

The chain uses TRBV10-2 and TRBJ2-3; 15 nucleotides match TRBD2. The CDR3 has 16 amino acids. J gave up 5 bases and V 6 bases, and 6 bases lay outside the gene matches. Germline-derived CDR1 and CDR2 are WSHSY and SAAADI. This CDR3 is CASSRTSGGAGDTQYF. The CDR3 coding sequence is TGCGCCAGCAGCCGGACTAGCGGGGGGGCGGGAGATACGCAGTATTTT.

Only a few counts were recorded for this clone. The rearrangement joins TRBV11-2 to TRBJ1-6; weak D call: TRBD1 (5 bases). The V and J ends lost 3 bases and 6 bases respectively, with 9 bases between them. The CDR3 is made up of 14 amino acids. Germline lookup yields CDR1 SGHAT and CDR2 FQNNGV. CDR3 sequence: CASSFGTVNSPLHF. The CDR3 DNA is TGTGCCAGCAGCTTCGGGACGGTTAATTCACCCCTCCACTTT. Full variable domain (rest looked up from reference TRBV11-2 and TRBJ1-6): EAGVAQSPRYKIIEKRQSVAFWCNPISGHATLYWYQQILGQGPKLLIQFQNNGVVDDSQLPKDRFSAERLKGVDSTLKIQPAKLEDSAVYLCASSFGTVNSPLHFGNGTRLTVT.

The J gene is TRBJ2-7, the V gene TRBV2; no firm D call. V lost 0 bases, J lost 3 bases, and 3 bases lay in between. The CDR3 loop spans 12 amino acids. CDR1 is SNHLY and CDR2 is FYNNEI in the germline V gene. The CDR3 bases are TGTGCCAGCAGTGAAGCGGGCTACGAGCAGTACTTC. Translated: CASSEAGYEQYF.